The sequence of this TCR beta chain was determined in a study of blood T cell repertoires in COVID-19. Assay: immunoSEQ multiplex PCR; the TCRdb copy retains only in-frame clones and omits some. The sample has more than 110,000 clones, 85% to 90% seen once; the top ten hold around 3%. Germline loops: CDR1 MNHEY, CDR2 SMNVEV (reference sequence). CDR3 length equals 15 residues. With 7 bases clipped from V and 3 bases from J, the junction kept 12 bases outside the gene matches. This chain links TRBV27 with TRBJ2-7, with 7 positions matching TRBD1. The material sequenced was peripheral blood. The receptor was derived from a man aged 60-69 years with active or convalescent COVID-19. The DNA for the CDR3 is TGTGCCAGCAACGCTGAGGGGGCCGGATTCTACGAGCAGTACTTC. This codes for CASNAEGAGFYEQYF.